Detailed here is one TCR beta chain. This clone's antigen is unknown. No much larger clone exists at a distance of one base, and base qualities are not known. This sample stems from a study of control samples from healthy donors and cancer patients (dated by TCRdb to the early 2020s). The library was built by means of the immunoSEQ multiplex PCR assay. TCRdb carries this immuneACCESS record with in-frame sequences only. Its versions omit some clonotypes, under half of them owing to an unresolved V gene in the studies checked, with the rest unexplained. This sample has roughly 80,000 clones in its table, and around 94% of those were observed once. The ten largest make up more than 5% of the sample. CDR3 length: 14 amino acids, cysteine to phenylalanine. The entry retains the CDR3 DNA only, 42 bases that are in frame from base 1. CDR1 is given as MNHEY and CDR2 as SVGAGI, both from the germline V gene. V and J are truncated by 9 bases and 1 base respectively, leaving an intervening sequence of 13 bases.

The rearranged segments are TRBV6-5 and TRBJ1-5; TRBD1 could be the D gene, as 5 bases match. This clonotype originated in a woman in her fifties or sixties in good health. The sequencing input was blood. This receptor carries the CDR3 CARRGVESNQPQHF. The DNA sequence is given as TGTGCCAGGAGAGGGGTGGAAAGCAATCAGCCCCAGCATTTT.